This TCR beta chain was identified in a study of blood T cell repertoires in COVID-19 (TCRdb year 2020). Turning to the overall study: Samples covering the acute and convalescent phases of COVID-19 were provided by collaborators in the United States, Italy and Spain. The prospective study material was composed of cDNA or gDNA derived from T cells, B-cell-depleted T cells, or PBMCs. Subjects who had been exposed to COVID-19, were actively infected with it, or had recovered from it provided the deeply sampled blood TCRbeta repertoires that made up the dataset. The repertoires were released in a freely available public database meant as a resource for research on the immune response to SARS-CoV-2. The samples were drawn from the first 160 participants of the ongoing ImmuneRACE study and from 1,254 subjects provided by 6 global collaborators. A de-identified subject ID, COVID-19 status, age in years and sex were almost always included in the sample metadata. HLA class I and class II types, where available, came from metadata supplied by the sample provider rather than from assay-based typing. On the study overall, not on this receptor specifically: The amount of clinical and demographic metadata varied by source and participant and was provided uncurated.

TCRbeta CDR3 regions were amplified from genomic DNA using the immunoSEQ Assay, a bias-controlled multiplex PCR. The source study handled its data this way. The number of nucleated cells in each sample was estimated by amplification of reference gene primers within the assay. To quantify the absolute abundance of each unique TCRbeta CDR3 rearrangement, sequence reads were collapsed and filtered. For each sample, productive Simpson clonality was calculated as the square root of Simpson's diversity index across productive rearrangements. The table comes from immuneACCESS by way of TCRdb, which keeps in-frame sequences with V and J called. Part of the clones is missing from these tables; in studies checked, under half for an unresolved V gene and the rest for unknown reasons. From that table come the V and J calls and clone size; the DNA was used to work out D and trimming. This sample has 70,000 to 100,000 clones in its table, and approximately 80% of those were observed once. The ten largest clones take up roughly 15% of the sample.

The collaborating institutions used their own protocols to collect whole blood in K2EDTA tubes. For TCRbeta analysis, collaborators shipped samples as frozen whole blood, isolated PBMCs, or DNA extracted from either of those sample types. As regards this clone: No antigen is known for it. One base away there is no much larger clone; base qualities are not given.

Germline trimming: 3 bases from V, 1 base from J; junction bases outside gene matches: 5. Reading the germline V gene gives CDR1 ENHRY and CDR2 SYGVKD. The CDR3, from cysteine to phenylalanine, totals 16 residues. The read is trimmed to its CDR3 DNA, 48 bases read in frame from base 1. The V gene is TRBV10-3 and the J gene is TRBJ1-2; 10 bases in between match TRBD1. Sequencing input: peripheral blood. The clonotype originates from a woman older than 75 with acute or convalescent COVID-19. The bases read TGTGCCATCAGTGATCTGAGGACAGGGGGTAACTATGGCTACACCTTC. Its product reads: CAISDLRTGGNYGYTF.